This T cell receptor beta chain is drawn from a study of control samples from healthy donors and cancer patients. TCRdb's copy holds only in-frame clones and misses some; the assay was immunoSEQ multiplex PCR. Of 170,000 or so clones listed, around 92% are singletons. The CDR3 runs to 14 residues. From germline, CDR1 is MNHGY and CDR2 SVAAGI. Trimming took off 0 bases at V and 0 bases at J, with 5 bases between the two ends. Source material: blood. The rearrangement links TRBV6-9 to TRBJ1-2; D is uncertain. This sequence originates from a woman between 40 and 50 years old in good health. CDR3 amino acids: CASSYSSANYGYTF. The CDR3, as DNA: TGTGCCAGCAGTTATTCGTCGGCTAACTATGGCTACACCTTC.